This T cell receptor beta chain was captured in a study of PD-1 blockade in mismatch repair-deficient tumors. The overall study: Patients had about a dozen mismatch repair-deficient cancer types and were previously treated and progressing. Whole-study findings and limits: Tumor-resident clones, often absent from pretreatment blood, expanded after pembrolizumab and then contracted.

There are a few counts of this clone. What it binds is not known. Clones were sequenced by immunoSEQ multiplex PCR, and TCRdb holds only the in-frame ones, with some missing. Seen here are about 35,000 clones, less than 90% observed once, and the top ten hold approximately 3.6%. Mismatch repair deficiency was confirmed in all patients, by PCR or immunohistochemistry. TCRs were sequenced from three patients responding to pembrolizumab. CDR3 size: 16 residues. The germline gives CDR1 LNHDA, CDR2 SQIVND (reference sequence). Trimming took 5 bases from V and 0 from J, leaving 17 bases between them. Sequencing was performed on PBMCs, taken roughly 6 weeks after starting pembrolizumab. The origin of this receptor is an adult with mismatch repair-deficient cancer. V is TRBV19 and J is TRBJ2-7; maybe TRBD1 (6 bases). The CDR3 protein is CASSLARTECSYEQYF. For the CDR3, the DNA is TGTGCCAGTAGTTTAGCGAGGACAGAGTGCTCCTACGAGCAGTACTTC.